A single sample gave rise to the 4 T cell receptor beta chains below, sequenced in a study of human T cells and chemical hapten exposure. One entry per CDR3 protein results from TCRdb running MiXCR on the RACE reads. The repertoire includes 95,000 to 150,000 distinct CDR3 sequences, roughly 15% of them detected once, and 0.92% sits in the top ten. Time point: patch test 1, 2 weeks after DPC sensitization. The sample's treatment: therapeutic diphenylcyclopropenone sensitization with weekly scalp DPC. Sequencing used whole blood, obtained in connection with sensitization to the hapten diphenylcyclopropenone (DPC). The receptors shown here come from a man aged 18 to 35 with alopecia areata. Some clones in this sample may be carry-over from other donors' samples.

The chain uses TRBV5-1 and TRBJ2-5; either TRBD1 or TRBD2 may supply D (6 bases each). Trimming took 4 bases from V and 5 from J, leaving 15 bases between them. The CDR3 is 14 amino acids. Per germline, CDR1 SGHRS and CDR2 YFSETQ. The CDR3 nucleotides are TGCGCCAGCAGCAATGTGGGGGGCTCGGAGACCCAGTACTTC. It specifies CASSNVGGSETQYF.

The CDR3 loop reads CASSPGTVSYEQYF. In DNA, the CDR3 is TGTGCCAGCAGTCCCGGGACAGTCTCCTACGAGCAGTACTTC. This chain links TRBV6-2 or TRBV6-3 with TRBJ2-7; 7 bases fit TRBD1. Germline loops: CDR1 MNHEY, CDR2 SVGEGT. V gave up 5 bases and J gave up 0 bases; unmatched junction bases: 4. The CDR3 runs to 14 residues.

This clonotype was counted only a few times. This chain links TRBV5-1 with TRBJ2-3; TRBD2 matches at 13 bases. CDR1 is SGHRS and CDR2 is YFSETQ in the germline V gene. This CDR3 has 15 amino acids. After removal of 4 bases from V and 5 bases from J, the junction contained 4 bases not matched to a gene. The DNA of the CDR3 is TGCGCCAGCAGCCGGACTAGCGGGGGTCAAGATACGCAGTATTTT. This codes for CASSRTSGGQDTQYF. Using reference TRBV5-1 and TRBJ2-3 for the parts outside the CDR3, the full variable domain is KAGVTQTPRYLIKTRGQQVTLSCSPISGHRSVSWYQQTPGQGLQFLFEYFSETQRNKGNFPGRFSGRQFSNSRSEMNVSTLELGDSALYLCASSRTSGGQDTQYFGPGTRLTVL.

The gene calls are TRBV6-6 and TRBJ1-5, with D hard to call. The CDR3 is 15 amino acids. Trimming removed 0 bases at V and 4 bases at J, with 10 bases between. Germline V gene data show CDR1 as MNHNY and CDR2 as SVGAGI (reference sequence). For the CDR3, the DNA is TGTGCCAGCAGTTACTCGTTCAGGAAGAATCAGCCCCAGCATTTT. Translation: CASSYSFRKNQPQHF.